The clone carrying this T cell receptor (beta chain) occurred a few times. Its antigen is undetermined. Primers included in the PCR were 60 Vbeta and 13 Jbeta primers. Repertoires were generated with immunoSEQ multiplex PCR, while TCRdb's copy carries only in-frame clones and drops some. The profile shows 110,000 to 150,000 clones, more than 9.5% of them singletons. The length of the CDR3 is 14 residues. Germline CDR1 and CDR2: SNHLY and FYNNEI. Trimming took 6 bases from V and 2 from J, leaving 11 bases between them. The sample is drawn from a study of cytomegalovirus exposure and HLA in healthy donors. Study-level findings and limits: Sequencing likely produced, as an artifact, a cluster of highly shared sequence variants. The study put about 180 TCR beta chains on its list as cytomegalovirus-associated.

The sample was PBMCs. The chain employs TRBV2 and TRBJ1-5; D remains unclear. This receptor was identified in a man aged 45-65 years in good health and CMV-seronegative. The CDR3 region is CASSDRRGNQPQHF. CDR3 DNA: TGTGCCAGCAGCGACCGACGGGGCAATCAGCCCCAGCATTTT.